This T cell receptor beta chain was identified during a study of shared clonotypes between healthy human individuals. Study-level points and caveats: Collection of samples was limited to blood; tissue repertoires likely differ. Estimated clonotype richness was generally higher in naive than memory subsets.

Several immunoSEQ plates received, in even portions, the genomic DNA of each subset. Using immunoSEQ multiplex PCR, the repertoire was profiled, and TCRdb retains in-frame clones only, with some absent. The data contain nearly 1 million clones, 70% to 85% of them singletons. Recent acute infections and vaccinations were absent in the healthy HIV-negative adult donors. Of note for this clone: Its target is not known.

The TCR was taken from a man between 18 and 29 years old in good health. Sequenced material: memory CD4+ T cells sorted from blood. Subset reported: CD45RA-negative fraction.

The CDR3 loop is CAVTGSRVGTGELFF. The CDR3, as DNA: TGTGCCGTGACGGGGAGCAGGGTTGGCACCGGGGAGCTGTTTTTT. The chain joins TRBV10-3 to TRBJ2-2, with D perhaps being TRBD1 or TRBD2 (5 bases each). The germline V gene encodes CDR1 ENHRY and CDR2 SYGVKD. The CDR3 has 15 amino acids. V was clipped by 11 bases and J by 4 bases, with 20 bases between them.